The 13 T cell receptor beta chains below all came from one sample that was sequenced in a study of regulatory T cells in long-lasting Graves disease. Combining iRepertoire HTBI primers with Arm-PCR of CDR3 regions, the authors built TCR beta libraries. Each CDR3 protein is one row after TCRdb ran MiXCR on the multiplex PCR reads. The sample lists some 460,000 distinct CDR3 sequences; around 15% were seen once. Sample time point: newly diagnosed GD, antithyroid drugs for less than 3 months. PBMCs provided the RNA from which the TCR library was made. These data are also associated with another study on T cells in Graves' hyperthyroidism and ophthalmopathy.

The sequences come from peripheral blood mononuclear cells (PBMCs), collected at new diagnosis, from a patient treated with antithyroid drugs. The receptors originated from a middle-aged man with Graves disease.

This clonotype has just a few counts. The CDR3 sequence: CATLGTSGSGEQFF. CDR3 DNA: TGTGCCACCCTAGGGACTAGCGGGAGCGGTGAGCAGTTCTTC. The gene calls are TRBV19 and TRBJ2-1; TRBD2 agrees at 14 bases. The V segment lost 10 bases and the J segment 9 bases; nucleotides outside the gene matches: 8. The germline V gene encodes CDR1 LNHDA and CDR2 SQIVND (reference sequence). The CDR3 runs to 14 residues.

This clonotype came up a few times. The chain carries TRBV29-1 and TRBJ2-7; a weak D match, TRBD2 (7 bases). This CDR3 comprises 12 residues. CDR1 and CDR2 from the germline V gene are SQVTM and ANQGSEA. V was pared by 4 bases and J by 7 bases, with 14 bases between. CDR3 coding DNA: TGCAGCGTTGCGGGGGGCCCAGGGGAGCAGTACTTC. Translation: CSVAGGPGEQYF.

This clonotype showed up many times. The rearrangement uses TRBV2 and TRBJ2-3, with D hard to call. Trimming took 3 bases from V and 4 from J, leaving 2 bases between them. From germline, CDR1 is SNHLY and CDR2 FYNNEI. The CDR3 extends over 11 amino acids. The CDR3 sequence is CASSESDTQYF. In DNA form, the CDR3 reads TGTGCCAGCAGTGAGTCAGATACGCAGTATTTT.

There are many counts of this clonotype. The chain employs TRBV6-1 and TRBJ2-3; unclear D gene. The CDR3 spans 13 residues. Germline-derived CDR1 and CDR2 are MNHNS and SASEGT. V was clipped by 5 bases and J by 7 bases, with 13 bases between them. The DNA of the CDR3 is TGTGCCAGCAGTCAAATATACAGCTATACGCAGTATTTT. This translates into CASSQIYSYTQYF.

This clonotype was seen only a few times. V is TRBV7-8 and J is TRBJ1-5; 7 bases are a match to TRBD1. This CDR3 is 13 amino acids long. Germline values: CDR1 SGHVS, CDR2 FQNEAQ. V lost 5 bases to trimming and J lost 4 bases; unmatched junction nucleotides: 2. The CDR3 reads CASSVGQNQPQHF. Written as DNA, the CDR3 is TGTGCCAGCAGCGTGGGACAGAATCAGCCCCAGCATTTT.

The sample holds many counts of this clonotype. The chain links TRBV6-1 to TRBJ1-2; D is undetermined. The CDR3 totals 13 residues. CDR1 is MNHNS and CDR2 is SASEGT in the germline V gene. With 4 bases removed from V and 4 bases from J, the gap between germline ends came to 10 bases. CDR3 in amino acids: CASSVADGYGYTF. The CDR3 region has the DNA TGTGCCAGCAGTGTGGCGGACGGCTATGGCTACACCTTC.

The CDR3 DNA reads TGTGCCACCAGTGAACTGGAAGCAACAGATACGCAGTATTTT. This translates into CATSELEATDTQYF. The V gene is TRBV24-1, the J gene TRBJ2-3; D is unresolved. The CDR3 is 14 residues long. V was cut by 4 bases and J by 3 bases, with 10 bases left in between. In germline, CDR1 is KGHDR, CDR2 SFDVKD.

In this sample, this clonotype turned up a few times. The chain carries TRBV7-2 and TRBJ1-5, with no clear D. The V gene's germline CDR1 is SGHTA and CDR2 FQGNSA. Trimming removed 2 bases from V and 3 bases from J, with 14 bases in between. The CDR3 is 16 amino acids. Here the CDR3 DNA reads TGTGCCAGCAGCTTATTTGGAGGGTTAACCAATCAGCCCCAGCATTTT. Its protein product is CASSLFGGLTNQPQHF.

This clonotype was counted at least ten times. The chain employs TRBV24-1 and TRBJ2-7; TRBD1 might be the D (6 bases). CDR1 and CDR2 (germline): KGHDR, SFDVKD. The CDR3 loop spans 14 amino acids. Trimming left V 6 bases short and J 5 bases short, with 16 bases between. The CDR3 reads CATSPGQPPNEQYF. In DNA, the CDR3 is TGTGCCACCAGTCCGGGACAACCTCCAAACGAGCAGTACTTC.

Only one count was recorded for this clonotype. A read error may be the cause here, since a much bigger clone is one base away. CDR3 protein: CASSSLSRLGNEQFF. CDR3 in DNA: TGTGCCAGCAGCTCATTATCGAGACTAGGTAATGAGCAGTTCTTC. The chain has TRBV7-3 and TRBJ2-1, with a possible D match to TRBD2 (6 bases). The germline CDR1 and CDR2 sequences are SGHTA and FQGTGA. V was pared by 4 bases and J by 7 bases, with 17 bases between. This CDR3 is built from 15 residues. The variable domain in full, with the rest retrieved from reference TRBV7-3 and TRBJ2-1, is GAGVSQTPSNKVTEKGKYVELRCDPISGHTALYWYRQSLGQGPEFLIYFQGTGAADDSGLPNDRFFAVRPEGSVSTLKIQRTERGDSAVYLCASSSLSRLGNEQFFGPGTRLTVL.

This clonotype showed up many times. This sequence joins TRBV11-1 and TRBJ1-5; tentatively, D is TRBD1 (5 bases). Trimming stripped 4 bases from V and 6 bases from J, with 22 bases between. This CDR3 has 17 amino acids. The V gene's germline CDR1 is SGHAT and CDR2 FQDESV (reference sequence). As DNA, the CDR3 is TGTGCCAGCAGCTCTGAGCCCGGAGGCAGGGAATGTCAGCCCCAGCATTTT. It encodes CASSSEPGGRECQPQHF.

The chain joins TRBV12-3 or TRBV12-4 to TRBJ1-4; D unresolved. The length of the CDR3 is 16 residues. V lost 4 bases and J 0 bases, leaving 12 bases between the germline ends. CDR3 sequence (DNA): TGTGCCAGCAGTTCTATCGAGATTGCAACTAATGAAAAACTGTTTTTT. Its translation is CASSSIEIATNEKLFF.

This clonotype was observed a handful of times. With a much larger clone just one base away, this may be a read error. The chain employs TRBV20-1 and TRBJ2-4; D is tentatively TRBD1 or TRBD2 (5 bases each). Trimming removed 5 bases from V and 13 bases from J, with 24 bases in between. The germline CDR1 and CDR2 sequences are DFQATT and SNEGSKA (reference sequence). The CDR3 covers 14 residues. The CDR3 loop reads CSAQHRDPHNEQYF. DNA for the CDR3: TGCAGTGCTCAGCACCGGGACCCTCACAATGAGCAGTACTTC.